Below are 24 T cell receptor beta chains sequenced from a single sample in a study of post-analysis software for immune sequencing data. Whole-study findings and limits: The five TRBV segments detected at higher frequency in patients than in controls included TRBV5-6, TRBV5-1 and TRBV20-1.

No antigen has been assigned to these receptors. cDNA libraries of TCR beta carried unique molecular identifiers. In TCRdb, the PCR reads were re-called with MiXCR into one record per CDR3 protein. The repertoire holds roughly 870,000 distinct CDR3 sequences, with approximately 53% as singletons. Source material: blood. The receptors originated from a girl aged 10 to 17 with multiple sclerosis.

This clonotype was seen a few times. The rearrangement joins TRBV7-9 to TRBJ1-2, with D hard to call. V lost 6 bases, J lost 1 base, and 6 bases lay in between. Germline-derived CDR1 and CDR2 are SEHNR and FQNEAQ (reference sequence). The CDR3 totals 12 residues. The CDR3 loop is CASSTFNYGYTF. CDR3 nucleotide sequence: TGTGCCAGCAGTACTTTTAACTATGGCTACACCTTC.

The V and J genes are TRBV6-6 and TRBJ2-5, with a tentative D call TRBD2 (5 bases). Trimming stripped 2 bases from V and 3 bases from J, with 19 bases between. Germline V gene lookup returns CDR1 MNHNY and CDR2 SVGAGI (reference sequence). CDR3 size: 17 residues. CDR3 protein: CASSYLSTAAAKETQYF. CDR3 nucleotides: TGTGCCAGCAGTTACCTATCTACCGCAGCGGCCAAAGAGACCCAGTACTTC.

The rearrangement uses TRBV5-1 and TRBJ2-1, with a possible D match to TRBD1 (5 bases). The germline gives CDR1 SGHRS, CDR2 YFSETQ. V was trimmed by 2 bases and J by 8 bases, leaving 14 bases between them. The CDR3 consists of 14 residues. This CDR3 reads CASSLQVVVDEQFF. The CDR3 nucleotides read TGCGCCAGCAGCTTACAGGTTGTCGTTGATGAGCAGTTCTTC.

The chain employs TRBV12-3 or TRBV12-4 and TRBJ1-1, with D perhaps TRBD1 (5 bases). This CDR3 is 13 amino acids long. Trimming removed 3 bases at V and 5 bases at J, with 10 bases between. The DNA for the CDR3 is TGTGCCAGCAGTTTGTCCAGGGTGACTGAAGCTTTCTTT. The encoded protein is CASSLSRVTEAFF.

Remarks on this clonotype: Since the CDR3 does not end with the conserved phenylalanine or tryptophan, this likely comes from a read error. This chain connects TRBV5-1 to TRBJ2-7, with 13 bases lining up with TRBD2. Near its end, the DNA agrees better with TRBJ2-1, so the J call may be wrong. In germline, CDR1 is SGHRS, CDR2 YFSETQ. The CDR3 consists of 16 residues. The CDR3 is CASSLGWTSGSDEQFY. The CDR3 DNA is TGCGCCAGCAGCTTGGGGTGGACTAGCGGGAGCGATGAGCAGTTCTAC.

The CDR3 reads CSARERRSSYNEQFF. The CDR3, as DNA: TGCAGTGCTAGAGAGCGACGTAGCTCCTACAATGAGCAGTTCTTC. The chain joins TRBV20-1 to TRBJ2-1; the D is unclear. This CDR3 has 15 amino acids. The V and J ends lost 0 bases and 0 bases respectively, with 9 bases between them. Germline CDR1 DFQATT, CDR2 SNEGSKA (reference sequence).

This clonotype was counted only a few times. The chain couples TRBV4-2 to TRBJ2-7; 10 bases match TRBD2. CDR1 LGHNA and CDR2 YNFKEQ come from the germline V gene. Germline trimming cut 0 bases from V and 2 bases from J; bases unmatched to any gene: 1. This CDR3 contains 15 residues. The CDR3 reads CASSQELAGTYEQYF. CDR3 nucleotides: TGTGCCAGCAGCCAAGAACTAGCGGGAACCTACGAGCAGTACTTC.

The V and J genes are TRBV9 and TRBJ2-6; D is unresolved. Per germline, CDR1 SGDLS and CDR2 YYNGEE. Trimming removed 0 bases at V and 2 bases at J, with 6 bases between. The CDR3 is made up of 15 amino acids. The DNA for the CDR3 is TGTGCCAGCAGCGTAGCTCCTACTGGGGCCAACGTCCTGACTTTC. It codes for CASSVAPTGANVLTF.

The chain is built from TRBV12-3 or TRBV12-4 and TRBJ1-5; D gene unclear. The CDR3 is 14 amino acids. The V gene lost 5 bases and the J gene lost 7 bases, with 15 bases spanning the gap. The CDR3 region has the DNA TGTGCCAGCAGTCCCTCAGCGGGCGGGCAGCCCCAGCATTTT. Encoded protein: CASSPSAGGQPQHF.

In this sample, this clonotype turned up a few times. The chain employs TRBV1 and TRBJ2-7. TRBV1 is listed as a pseudogene. The CDR3 spans 16 residues. The CDR3 spells CTRSKRSGGMSYEQYF. As DNA, the CDR3 is TGCACCAGATCAAAGAGGTCTGGCGGTATGTCCTACGAGCAGTACTTC.

The chain has TRBV29-1 and TRBJ1-6; D is unclear. Germline V gives CDR1 SQVTM, CDR2 ANQGSEA. This CDR3 region has 13 residues. Deletions cut 4 bases from V and 8 bases from J, with 12 bases between. For the CDR3, the DNA is TGCAGCGTTGCTAGGGAACCCGATTCACCCCTCCACTTT. It codes for CSVAREPDSPLHF.

The chain is built from TRBV29-1 and TRBJ2-5; 10 bases are a match to TRBD1. The V segment lost 3 bases and the J segment 2 bases; nucleotides outside the gene matches: 3. CDR3 length equals 14 residues. Per germline, CDR1 SQVTM and CDR2 ANQGSEA. The CDR3 sequence is CSVDGTGAQETQYF. CDR3 coding DNA: TGCAGCGTTGATGGGACAGGGGCGCAAGAGACCCAGTACTTC.

A few counts support this clonotype. This rearrangement joins TRBV20-1 to TRBJ2-4, with 7 nucleotides matching TRBD2. V lost 4 bases to trimming and J lost 0 bases; unmatched junction nucleotides: 15. Germline V lookup: CDR1 DFQATT, CDR2 SNEGSKA (reference sequence). CDR3 length: 18 amino acids. The CDR3 sequence: CSATLSLGLPLAKNIQYF. In DNA, the CDR3 is TGCAGTGCTACCCTGTCTCTGGGACTACCACTAGCCAAAAACATTCAGTACTTC.

J is TRBJ2-3 and V is TRBV7-2; possibly TRBD1 or TRBD2 for D (5 bases each). V lost 5 bases to trimming and J lost 4 bases, with 19 bases between them. CDR1 SGHTA and CDR2 FQGNSA come from the germline V gene. The CDR3 spans 16 residues. The CDR3: CASSPQAGTPSDTQYF. CDR3 in DNA: TGTGCCAGCAGCCCTCAGGCCGGGACGCCGTCAGATACGCAGTATTTT.

The chain carries TRBV7-2 and TRBJ2-7; 13 bases match TRBD2. This CDR3 is 16 amino acids long. V gave up 4 bases and J gave up 2 bases; unmatched junction bases: 5. Germline V lookup: CDR1 SGHTA, CDR2 FQGNSA. CDR3 region: CASSSGTSGAPYEQYF. CDR3 sequence (DNA): TGTGCCAGCAGCTCCGGGACTAGCGGGGCCCCCTACGAGCAGTACTTC. The entire variable domain, with the rest obtained from reference TRBV7-2 and TRBJ2-7, is as follows: GAGVSQSPSNKVTEKGKDVELRCDPISGHTALYWYRQSLGQGLEFLIYFQGNSAPDKSGLPSDRFSAERTGGSVSTLTIQRTQQEDSAVYLCASSSGTSGAPYEQYFGPGTRLTVT.

V is TRBV7-9 and J is TRBJ2-7, with D uncertain. Trimming removed 0 bases from V and 5 bases from J, with 11 bases in between. Germline-derived CDR1 and CDR2 are SEHNR and FQNEAQ (reference sequence). This CDR3 region has 14 residues. The CDR3, as DNA: TGTGCCAGCAGCTTAGCCGCTAGACGGAACGAGCAGTACTTC. Its protein is CASSLAARRNEQYF.

This clonotype was counted a few times. This chain links TRBV20-1 with TRBJ2-5; D gene ambiguous. Trimming pared 1 base from V and 5 bases from J, leaving 11 bases between. The length of the CDR3 is 13 residues. Germline V gives CDR1 DFQATT, CDR2 SNEGSKA (reference sequence). For the CDR3, the DNA is TGCAGTGCTAGAGGGTCCAGCGTTGAGACCCAGTACTTC. Protein product: CSARGSSVETQYF.

V gene TRBV12-5 combines with J gene TRBJ2-3, with D unresolved. The V end was cut by 6 bases, the J end by 2 bases, with 9 bases between. This CDR3 is built from 13 residues. From germline, CDR1 is LGHNT and CDR2 FRNRAP. The CDR3 loop reads CASGRKPTDTQYF. CDR3 coding DNA: TGTGCTAGTGGAAGGAAGCCCACAGATACGCAGTATTTT.

The chain combines TRBV6-5 with TRBJ2-3; D is tentatively TRBD1 or TRBD2 (5 bases each). There are 14 residues in the CDR3. V lost 6 bases and J 1 base, leaving 11 bases between the germline ends. CDR1 and CDR2 (germline): MNHEY, SVGAGI. For the CDR3, the DNA is TGTGCCAGCAGACCATTGGGGGGCACAGATACGCAGTATTTT. Translated, it gives CASRPLGGTDTQYF.

The rearrangement joins TRBV20-1 to TRBJ2-3; D gene unclear. The CDR3 is made up of 15 amino acids. The V end was cut by 1 base, the J end by 0 bases, with 11 bases between. Germline V lookup: CDR1 DFQATT, CDR2 SNEGSKA (reference sequence). The CDR3 DNA follows: TGCAGTGCTAGAGGGTTGGGTGACAGCACAGATACGCAGTATTTT. Translated: CSARGLGDSTDTQYF.

This clonotype has more than one count but fewer than ten. V is TRBV5-1 and J is TRBJ2-7; the match to TRBD1 covers 11 bases. CDR1 and CDR2 from the germline V gene are SGHRS and YFSETQ. The CDR3 covers 15 residues. V trimming: 0 bases; J trimming: 3 bases; junction bases outside the gene matches: 2. The CDR3 sequence: CASSLGDRGGYEQYF. The CDR3 nucleotides are TGCGCCAGCAGCTTGGGGGACAGGGGGGGCTACGAGCAGTACTTC.

This clonotype has a handful of counts. The V and J genes are TRBV5-1 and TRBJ1-4; TRBD1 aligns across 9 bases. CDR1 and CDR2 from the germline V gene are SGHRS and YFSETQ. J lost 0 bases, V lost 4 bases, and 4 bases had no gene match. The CDR3 is made up of 16 amino acids. CDR3 in amino acids: CASSPGQGATNEKLFF. CDR3 coding DNA: TGCGCCAGCAGCCCGGGACAGGGAGCAACTAATGAAAAACTGTTTTTT.

The rearrangement joins TRBV11-2 to TRBJ2-4; 11 bases agree with TRBD2. Gene TRBJ2-5 matches the end of the DNA better, so the J call may be wrong. Germline CDR1 and CDR2: SGHAT and FQNNGV. This CDR3 is 16 amino acids long. DNA of the CDR3: TGTGCCAGCAGCTTAGACCTAGCGGGAGGTAGAGAGACCCAGTACTTC. Protein sequence: CASSLDLAGGRETQYF.

The rearrangement links TRBV20-1 to TRBJ2-5; 12 nucleotides match TRBD2. V lost 3 bases to trimming and J lost 5 bases; unmatched junction nucleotides: 10. The CDR3 is 16 residues long. Per the germline V gene, CDR1 is DFQATT and CDR2 is SNEGSKA (reference sequence). The CDR3 here is CSASLLAGGPGETQYF. DNA of the CDR3: TGCAGTGCTAGTTTGCTAGCGGGAGGGCCAGGGGAGACCCAGTACTTC.